The 21 T cell receptor beta chains in this list originate from one sample, sequenced in a study of CD8 T cells in Susac syndrome. Reverse transcription of roughly 0.45 to 1 ug RNA was performed with random hexamers. MiXCR was run by TCRdb on the immunoSEQ multiplex PCR reads, yielding one entry per CDR3 protein. The repertoire holds about 120,000 distinct CDR3 sequences, with around 94% as singletons. Sequenced: CD4+ T cells from PBMCs. These TCRs come from a human donor in good health.

V is TRBV2 and J is TRBJ2-1; 8 positions match TRBD1. This CDR3 is built from 17 residues. V dropped 4 bases and J dropped 7; count of bases not matched to a gene: 15. CDR1 and CDR2 (germline): SNHLY, FYNNEI. The CDR3 coding sequence is TGTGCCAGCAGTGGGAGGTCGGGCAGGGGGCGAGGAAATGAGCAGTTCTTC. It specifies CASSGRSGRGRGNEQFF.

V gene TRBV12-3 or TRBV12-4 combines with J gene TRBJ1-2, with D tentatively TRBD1 (6 bases). Trimming left V 5 bases short and J 8 bases short, with 18 bases between. This CDR3 is 14 amino acids long. Here the CDR3 DNA reads TGTGCCAGCAGTACTATTACCGGGGGCGGGGGCTACACCTTC. It translates to CASSTITGGGGYTF.

This clonotype has only a few counts. This rearrangement joins TRBV6-1 to TRBJ2-5; D is undetermined. This CDR3 region has 13 residues. Trimming cost V 5 bases and J 1 base, with 8 bases left between them. The V gene's germline CDR1 is MNHNS and CDR2 SASEGT. Here the CDR3 DNA reads TGTGCCAGCAGTCGGACGGTCCAAGAGACCCAGTACTTC. Translating it yields CASSRTVQETQYF.

V usage is TRBV6-1 and J usage is TRBJ2-7, with D possibly called TRBD1 or TRBD2 (5 bases each). Per germline, CDR1 MNHNS and CDR2 SASEGT. The CDR3 has 15 residues. V lost 6 bases, J lost 2 bases, and 17 bases lay in between. The CDR3 loop is CASRKSGTEAYEQYF. CDR3 coding DNA: TGTGCCAGCAGGAAGTCCGGGACGGAAGCCTACGAGCAGTACTTC.

V gene TRBV7-8 combines with J gene TRBJ2-2; 13 bases fit TRBD2. V shed 7 bases, J shed 6 bases, and the junction held 8 bases outside the gene matches. Looked up from germline, CDR1 is SGHVS and CDR2 is FQNEAQ. CDR3 length equals 16 residues. CDR3 in amino acids: CASKGTSGITPGELFF. In DNA, the CDR3 is TGTGCCAGCAAGGGGACTAGCGGGATTACCCCCGGGGAGCTGTTTTTT.

The J gene is TRBJ2-5, the V gene TRBV3-1; perhaps TRBD1 as D (6 bases). V was cut by 2 bases and J by 4 bases, with 8 bases left in between. CDR1 and CDR2 from the germline V gene are LGHDT and YNNKEL (reference sequence). The CDR3 length is 13 residues. This CDR3 is CASSQLGGETQYF. The CDR3 bases are TGTGCCAGCAGCCAACTAGGGGGAGAGACCCAGTACTTC.

The chain carries TRBV4-2 and TRBJ1-4, with D perhaps TRBD1 (5 bases). Germline V gives CDR1 LGHNA, CDR2 YNFKEQ. The CDR3 is 13 residues long. Trimming removed 4 bases from V and 3 bases from J, with 6 bases in between. The CDR3 nucleotides are TGTGCCAGCAGCCGAGGGGCTAATGAAAAACTGTTTTTT. Residues: CASSRGANEKLFF.

The rearrangement uses TRBV29-1 and TRBJ2-5, with D possibly matching TRBD2 (6 bases). V was shortened by 0 bases and J by 5 bases, with 13 bases between the two germline ends. The CDR3 contains 14 residues. Germline CDR1 and CDR2: SQVTM and ANQGSEA. CDR3 loop: CSVEDYGGRETQYF. The CDR3 DNA is TGCAGCGTTGAAGATTATGGGGGGAGGGAGACCCAGTACTTC. The full variable domain, in which reference TRBV29-1 and TRBJ2-5 provide the parts outside the CDR3, is SAVISQKPSRDICQRGTSLTIQCQVDSQVTMMFWYRQQPGQSLTLIATANQGSEATYESGFVIDKFPISRPNLTFSTLTVSNMSPEDSSIYLCSVEDYGGRETQYFGPGTRLLVL.

This chain links TRBV18 with TRBJ2-2; D may be TRBD2 (5 bases). The CDR3 is 16 amino acids. Germline CDR1 KGHSH, CDR2 LQKENI. Trimming pared 6 bases from V and 0 bases from J, leaving 14 bases between. The CDR3 reads CASSPAAQTNTGELFF. The DNA for the CDR3 is TGTGCCAGCTCCCCAGCGGCACAGACGAACACCGGGGAGCTGTTTTTT.

This clonotype has a single count. J is TRBJ2-7 and V is TRBV7-2; D is possibly TRBD1 or TRBD2 (5 bases each). The CDR3 spans 15 residues. Deletions cut 5 bases from V and 0 bases from J, with 14 bases between. The germline V gene encodes CDR1 SGHTA and CDR2 FQGNSA. This CDR3 reads CASSGGPGSSYEQYF. The DNA of the CDR3 is TGTGCCAGCAGCGGGGGACCTGGTAGCTCCTACGAGCAGTACTTC.

The rearrangement links TRBV10-3 to TRBJ2-5; D is ambiguous. V was shortened by 0 bases and J by 5 bases, with 7 bases between the two germline ends. Germline V gives CDR1 ENHRY, CDR2 SYGVKD. The CDR3 is made up of 13 amino acids. The DNA for the CDR3 is TGTGCCATCAGTGAGTCTTGGGCCGAGACCCAGTACTTC. Translated: CAISESWAETQYF.

CDR3 in DNA: TGTGCCATCAGTGTGGGGACAGGGGGCAGGGAGACCCAGTACTTC. It encodes CAISVGTGGRETQYF. The chain carries TRBV10-3 and TRBJ2-5; 12 bases match TRBD1. Germline lookup yields CDR1 ENHRY and CDR2 SYGVKD. V shed 4 bases, J shed 5 bases, and the junction held 5 bases outside the gene matches. This CDR3 has 15 amino acids.

This clonotype occurred once. The V gene is TRBV28, the J gene TRBJ2-3; 9 bases align to TRBD2. Germline V gene lookup returns CDR1 MDHEN and CDR2 SYDVKM. Losses at the gene ends were 8 bases for V and 0 bases for J; bases not matched to a gene: 3. The length of the CDR3 is 14 residues. CDR3 nucleotide sequence: TGTGCCAGCTTTACTAGCGGGAGCACAGATACGCAGTATTTT. Translation gives CASFTSGSTDTQYF.

The genes are TRBV2 and TRBJ2-3, with D perhaps TRBD2 (5 bases). Germline lookup yields CDR1 SNHLY and CDR2 FYNNEI. V lost 3 bases and J 3 bases, leaving 10 bases between the germline ends. The CDR3 spans 14 residues. The CDR3 DNA reads as TGTGCCAGCAGTGAGCTCCTAGCAACAGATACGCAGTATTTT. Translated: CASSELLATDTQYF.

The V gene is TRBV12-3 or TRBV12-4, the J gene TRBJ2-5; possible D gene TRBD2, 5 bases. CDR3 size: 15 residues. V gave up 3 bases and J gave up 2 bases, with 13 bases separating them. The CDR3 spells CASSLIGAVQETQYF. The CDR3 DNA reads as TGTGCCAGCAGTTTGATTGGAGCGGTTCAAGAGACCCAGTACTTC.

Only a few counts were recorded for this clonotype. Mismatch with germline at one junction end may stem from a read error. The chain employs TRBV5-1 and TRBJ1-5, with TRBD1 identical over 10 bases. This CDR3 spans 15 amino acids. CDR1 is SGHRS, CDR2 YFSETQ, per germline. CDR3: CASSLGTGGNQPQHF. The CDR3 DNA follows: TGTGCCAGCAGTTTAGGGACAGGGGGCAATCAGCCCCAGCATTTT. Full variable domain (outside the CDR3, taken from reference TRBV5-1 and TRBJ1-5): KAGVTQTPRYLIKTRGQQVTLSCSPISGHRSVSWYQQTPGQGLQFLFEYFSETQRNKGNFPGRFSGRQFSNSRSEMNVSTLELGDSALYLCASSLGTGGNQPQHFGDGTRLSIL.

This clonotype has only one observation. This rearrangement joins TRBV6-5 to TRBJ2-7; 8 nucleotides line up with TRBD2. This CDR3 spans 15 amino acids. With V trimmed by 2 bases and J by 2 bases, 5 bases remained unmatched. Germline V CDR1 and CDR2: MNHEY, SVGAGI. The CDR3 sequence: CASSYRTGGPYEQYF. In DNA, the CDR3 is TGTGCCAGCAGTTACCGAACGGGAGGGCCCTACGAGCAGTACTTC.

The chain is built from TRBV2 and TRBJ2-7, with 14 bases fitting TRBD2. Per germline, CDR1 SNHLY and CDR2 FYNNEI. This CDR3 is built from 18 residues. Losses at the gene ends were 6 bases for V and 5 bases for J; bases not matched to a gene: 15. The CDR3 sequence: CASSDPLRLAGGPDEQYF. DNA of the CDR3: TGTGCCAGCAGCGACCCTTTAAGACTAGCGGGAGGGCCGGACGAGCAGTACTTC.

The rearrangement links TRBV27 to TRBJ1-2; 9 bases match TRBD1. V dropped 5 bases and J dropped 8; count of bases not matched to a gene: 9. Germline CDR1 MNHEY, CDR2 SMNVEV (reference sequence). The CDR3 contains 14 residues. The CDR3 DNA reads as TGTGCCAGCAGTCGGGACAGGGTGTTCTACGGCTACACCTTC. This encodes CASSRDRVFYGYTF.

This chain links TRBV29-1 with TRBJ2-3; the D gene is possibly TRBD1 (6 bases). V lost 7 bases and J 3 bases, leaving 14 bases between the germline ends. Germline CDR1 is SQVTM and CDR2 is ANQGSEA. This CDR3 region has 13 residues. The CDR3 spells CSAPGVGTDTQYF. CDR3 sequence (DNA): TGCAGCGCCCCAGGGGTAGGAACAGATACGCAGTATTTT.

The chain uses TRBV29-1 and TRBJ2-7; possibly TRBD1 or TRBD2 for D (5 bases each). Germline CDR1 is SQVTM and CDR2 is ANQGSEA. V was pared by 4 bases and J by 6 bases, with 16 bases between. This CDR3 has 13 amino acids. CDR3 in amino acids: CSVGTFGGVEQYF. Here the CDR3 DNA reads TGCAGCGTTGGAACGTTTGGGGGAGTCGAGCAGTACTTC.